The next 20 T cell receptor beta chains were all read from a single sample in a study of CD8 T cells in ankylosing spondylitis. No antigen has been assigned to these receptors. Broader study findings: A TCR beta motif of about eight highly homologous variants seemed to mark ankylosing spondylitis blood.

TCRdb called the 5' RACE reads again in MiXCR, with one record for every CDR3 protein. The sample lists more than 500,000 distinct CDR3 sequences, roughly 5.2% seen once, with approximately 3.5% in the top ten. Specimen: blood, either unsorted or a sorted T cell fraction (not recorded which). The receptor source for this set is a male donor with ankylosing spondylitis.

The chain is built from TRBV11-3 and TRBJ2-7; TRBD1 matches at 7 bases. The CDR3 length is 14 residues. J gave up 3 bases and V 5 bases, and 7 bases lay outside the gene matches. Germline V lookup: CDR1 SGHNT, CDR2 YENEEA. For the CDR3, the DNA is TGTGCCAGCAGCCCAGGACAGGAAATCTACGAGCAGTACTTC. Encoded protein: CASSPGQEIYEQYF.

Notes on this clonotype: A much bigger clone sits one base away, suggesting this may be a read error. The CDR3 nucleotides read TGTGCCAGCAGCCAAGATGGACGAAACACCATATATTTT. Translating it yields CASSQDGRNTIYF. The chain joins TRBV3-1 to TRBJ1-3; no firm D call. Germline V gene data show CDR1 as LGHDT and CDR2 as YNNKEL (reference sequence). Trimming took off 0 bases at V and 5 bases at J, with 5 bases between the two ends. CDR3 size: 13 residues.

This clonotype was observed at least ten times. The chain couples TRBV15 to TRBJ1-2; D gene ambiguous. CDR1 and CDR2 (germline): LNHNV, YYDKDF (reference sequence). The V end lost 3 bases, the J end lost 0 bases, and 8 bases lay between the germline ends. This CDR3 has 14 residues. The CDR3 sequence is CATSRTVSNYGYTF. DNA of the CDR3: TGTGCCACCAGCAGGACGGTTTCTAACTATGGCTACACCTTC.

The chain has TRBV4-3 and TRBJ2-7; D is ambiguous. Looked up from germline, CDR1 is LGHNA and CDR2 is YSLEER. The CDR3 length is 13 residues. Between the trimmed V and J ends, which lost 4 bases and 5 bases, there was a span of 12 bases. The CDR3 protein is CASSPSLRDEQYF. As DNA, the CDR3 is TGCGCCAGCAGCCCCTCGTTAAGGGACGAGCAGTACTTC.

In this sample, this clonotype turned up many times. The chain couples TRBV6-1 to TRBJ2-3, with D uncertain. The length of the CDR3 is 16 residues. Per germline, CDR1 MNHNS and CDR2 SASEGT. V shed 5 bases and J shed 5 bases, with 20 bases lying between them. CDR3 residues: CASSPSAVWKKDTQYF. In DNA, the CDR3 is TGTGCCAGCAGTCCTTCGGCGGTTTGGAAAAAAGATACGCAGTATTTT.

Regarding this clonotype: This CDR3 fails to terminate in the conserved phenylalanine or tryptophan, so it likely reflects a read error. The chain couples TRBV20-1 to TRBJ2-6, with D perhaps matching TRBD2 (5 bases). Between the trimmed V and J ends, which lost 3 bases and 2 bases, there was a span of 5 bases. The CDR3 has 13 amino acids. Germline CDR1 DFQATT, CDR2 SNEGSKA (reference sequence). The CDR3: CSARGAGANVLTL. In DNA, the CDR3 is TGCAGTGCTAGGGGAGCTGGGGCCAACGTCCTGACTCTC.

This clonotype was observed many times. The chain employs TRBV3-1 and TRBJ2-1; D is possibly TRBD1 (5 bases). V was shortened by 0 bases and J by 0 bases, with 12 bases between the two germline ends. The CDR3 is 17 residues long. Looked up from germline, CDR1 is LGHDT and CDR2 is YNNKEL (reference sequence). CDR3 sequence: CASSQEGVRVSYNEQFF. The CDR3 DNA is TGTGCCAGCAGCCAAGAAGGGGTTCGGGTCTCCTACAATGAGCAGTTCTTC.

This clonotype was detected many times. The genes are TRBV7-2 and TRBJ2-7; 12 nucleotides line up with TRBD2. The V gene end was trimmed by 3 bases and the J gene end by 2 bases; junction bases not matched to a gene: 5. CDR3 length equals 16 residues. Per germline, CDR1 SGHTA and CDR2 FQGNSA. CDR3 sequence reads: CASSFTSGGPTYEQYF. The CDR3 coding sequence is TGTGCCAGCAGCTTTACTAGCGGGGGGCCCACCTACGAGCAGTACTTC.

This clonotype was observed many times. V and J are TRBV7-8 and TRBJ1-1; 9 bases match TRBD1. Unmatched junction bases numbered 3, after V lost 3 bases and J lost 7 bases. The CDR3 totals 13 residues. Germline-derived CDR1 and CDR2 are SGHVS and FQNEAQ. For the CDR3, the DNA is TGTGCCAGCAGCTTCGGGACAGGGAATGAAGCTTTCTTT. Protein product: CASSFGTGNEAFF.

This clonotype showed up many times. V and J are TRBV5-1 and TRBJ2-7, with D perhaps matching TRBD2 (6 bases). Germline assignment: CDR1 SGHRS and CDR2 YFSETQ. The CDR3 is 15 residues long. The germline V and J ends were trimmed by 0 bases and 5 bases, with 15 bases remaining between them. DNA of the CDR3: TGCGCCAGCAGCTTGGTAGCGGCTATCGGGAACGAGCAGTACTTC. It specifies CASSLVAAIGNEQYF.

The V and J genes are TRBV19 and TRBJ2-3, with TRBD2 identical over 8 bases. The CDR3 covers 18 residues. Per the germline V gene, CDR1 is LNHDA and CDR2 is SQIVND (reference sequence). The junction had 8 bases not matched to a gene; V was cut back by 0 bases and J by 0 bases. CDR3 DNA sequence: TGTGCCAGTAGTATAGAAGGAACTAGCGGCTTAAGCACAGATACGCAGTATTTT. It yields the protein CASSIEGTSGLSTDTQYF.

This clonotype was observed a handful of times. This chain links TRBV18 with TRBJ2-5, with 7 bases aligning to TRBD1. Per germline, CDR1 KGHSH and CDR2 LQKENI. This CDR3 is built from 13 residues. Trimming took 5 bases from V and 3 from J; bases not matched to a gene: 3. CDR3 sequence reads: CASSTDREETQYF. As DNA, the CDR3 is TGTGCCAGCTCAACCGACAGGGAAGAGACCCAGTACTTC.

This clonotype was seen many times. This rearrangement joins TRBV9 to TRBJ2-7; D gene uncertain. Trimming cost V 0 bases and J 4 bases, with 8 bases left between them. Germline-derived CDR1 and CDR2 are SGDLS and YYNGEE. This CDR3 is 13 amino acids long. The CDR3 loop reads CASSVGPRYEQYF. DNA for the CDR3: TGTGCCAGCAGCGTAGGGCCAAGGTACGAGCAGTACTTC.

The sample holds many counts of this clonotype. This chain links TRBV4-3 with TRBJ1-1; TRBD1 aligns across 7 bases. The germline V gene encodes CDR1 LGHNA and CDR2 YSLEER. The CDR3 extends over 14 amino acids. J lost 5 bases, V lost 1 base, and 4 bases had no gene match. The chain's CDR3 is CASSQGQGRTEAFF. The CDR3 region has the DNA TGCGCCAGCAGCCAAGGACAGGGTCGGACTGAAGCTTTCTTT.

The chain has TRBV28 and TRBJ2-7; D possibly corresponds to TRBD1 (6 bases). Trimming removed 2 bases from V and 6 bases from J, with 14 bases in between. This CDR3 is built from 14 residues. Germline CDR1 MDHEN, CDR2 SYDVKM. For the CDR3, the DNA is TGTGCCAGCAGTTTAGCAGGGGTGGTTGGCGAGCAGTACTTC. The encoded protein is CASSLAGVVGEQYF.

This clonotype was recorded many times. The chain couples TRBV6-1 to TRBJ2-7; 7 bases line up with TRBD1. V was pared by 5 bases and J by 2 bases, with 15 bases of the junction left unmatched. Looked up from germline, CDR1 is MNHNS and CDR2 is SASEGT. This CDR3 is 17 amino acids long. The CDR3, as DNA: TGTGCCAGCAGTAGACGACAAGGGGGCGTTCAAGCCTACGAGCAGTACTTC. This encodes CASSRRQGGVQAYEQYF.

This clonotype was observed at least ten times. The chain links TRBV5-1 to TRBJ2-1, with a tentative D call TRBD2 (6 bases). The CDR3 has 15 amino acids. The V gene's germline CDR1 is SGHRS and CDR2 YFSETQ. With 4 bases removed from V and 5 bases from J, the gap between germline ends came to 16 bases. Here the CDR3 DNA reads TGCGCCAGCAGCCTTAGCGGACGGACCCACAATGAGCAGTTCTTC. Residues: CASSLSGRTHNEQFF.

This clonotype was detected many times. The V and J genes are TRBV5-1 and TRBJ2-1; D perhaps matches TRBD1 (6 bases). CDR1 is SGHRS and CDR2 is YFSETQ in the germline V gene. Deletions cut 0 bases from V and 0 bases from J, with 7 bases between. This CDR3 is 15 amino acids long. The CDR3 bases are TGCGCCAGCAGCTTGGAGGGACACTCCTACAATGAGCAGTTCTTC. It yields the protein CASSLEGHSYNEQFF. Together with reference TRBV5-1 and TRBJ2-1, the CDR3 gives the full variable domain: KAGVTQTPRYLIKTRGQQVTLSCSPISGHRSVSWYQQTPGQGLQFLFEYFSETQRNKGNFPGRFSGRQFSNSRSEMNVSTLELGDSALYLCASSLEGHSYNEQFFGPGTRLTVL.

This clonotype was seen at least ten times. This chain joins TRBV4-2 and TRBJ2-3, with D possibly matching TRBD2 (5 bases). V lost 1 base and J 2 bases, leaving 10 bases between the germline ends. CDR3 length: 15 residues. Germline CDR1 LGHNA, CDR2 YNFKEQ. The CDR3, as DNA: TGTGCCAGCAGCCAAGCTAGCTTCTACACAGATACGCAGTATTTT. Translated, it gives CASSQASFYTDTQYF.

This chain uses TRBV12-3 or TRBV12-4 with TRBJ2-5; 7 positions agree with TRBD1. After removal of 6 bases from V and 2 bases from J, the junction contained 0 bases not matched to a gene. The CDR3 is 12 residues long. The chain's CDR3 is CASRGQQETQYF. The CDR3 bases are TGTGCCAGCAGGGGACAGCAAGAGACCCAGTACTTC.